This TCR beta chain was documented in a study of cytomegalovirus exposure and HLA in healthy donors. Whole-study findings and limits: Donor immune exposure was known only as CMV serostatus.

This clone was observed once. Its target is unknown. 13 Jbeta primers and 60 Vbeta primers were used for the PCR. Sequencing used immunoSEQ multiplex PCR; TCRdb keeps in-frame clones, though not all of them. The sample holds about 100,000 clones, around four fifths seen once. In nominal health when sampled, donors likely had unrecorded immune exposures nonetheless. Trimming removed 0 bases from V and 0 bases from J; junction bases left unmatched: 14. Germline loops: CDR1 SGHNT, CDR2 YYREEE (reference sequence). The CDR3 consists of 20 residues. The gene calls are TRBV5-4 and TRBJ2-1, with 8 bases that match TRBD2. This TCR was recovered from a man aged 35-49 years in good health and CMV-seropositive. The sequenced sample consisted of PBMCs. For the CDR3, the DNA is TGTGCCAGCAGCTTGGCCCTAGGATCAGCGGGAGTGCCCTCCTACAATGAGCAGTTCTTC. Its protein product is CASSLALGSAGVPSYNEQFF.